Listed here is a single TCR beta chain. The antigen remains undetermined. These data belong to a study of blood T cells in healthy people across ages. Findings of the study overall: Naive T cell percentage showed a strong correlation with the diversity of TCR beta. Among T cells, TCR beta diversity per million cells dropped roughly linearly as age rose.

In each sample, at least 6.5 million PBMCs were isolated. Per sample, extraction of total RNA gave at least 5 micrograms in every case. A sample-barcoded 5' primer and a J-beta primer mix were used in a second PCR of roughly 7 to 11 cycles. TCRdb fed the 5' RACE reads into MiXCR, producing one record per CDR3 protein. In the table there are 850,000 to 950,000 distinct CDR3 sequences, around 28% of which are singletons. After removal of 3 bases from V and 4 bases from J, the junction contained 13 bases not matched to a gene. The germline CDR1 and CDR2 sequences are LGHNA and YNFKEQ. The CDR3 totals 19 residues.

Sequencing used blood. This sequence joins TRBV4-2 and TRBJ2-6, with 9 bases identical to TRBD2. This receptor was taken from a woman of 80 years or more in good health. The CDR3 bases are TGTGCCAGCAGCCAGCTAGGCGCGGGGGGGCGCGAAGGGGCCAACGTCCTGACTTTC. This gives the protein CASSQLGAGGREGANVLTF.